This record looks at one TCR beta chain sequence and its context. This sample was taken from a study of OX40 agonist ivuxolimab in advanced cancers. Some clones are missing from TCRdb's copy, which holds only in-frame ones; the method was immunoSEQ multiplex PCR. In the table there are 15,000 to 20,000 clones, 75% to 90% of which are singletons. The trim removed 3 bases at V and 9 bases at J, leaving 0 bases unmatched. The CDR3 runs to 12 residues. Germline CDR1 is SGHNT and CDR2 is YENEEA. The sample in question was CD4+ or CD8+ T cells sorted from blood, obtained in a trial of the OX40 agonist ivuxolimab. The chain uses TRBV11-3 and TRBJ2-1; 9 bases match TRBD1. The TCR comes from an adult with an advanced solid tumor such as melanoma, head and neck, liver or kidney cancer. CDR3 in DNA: TGTGCCAGCAGCTTGACAGGGGGTGAGCAGTTCTTC. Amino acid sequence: CASSLTGGEQFF. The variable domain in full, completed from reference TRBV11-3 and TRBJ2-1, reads EAGVVQSPRYKIIEKKQPVAFWCNPISGHNTLYWYLQNLGQGPELLIRYENEEAVDDSQLPKDRFSAERLKGVDSTLKIQPAELGDSAVYLCASSLTGGEQFFGPGTRLTVL.